This T cell receptor beta chain was observed in a study of cytomegalovirus exposure and HLA in healthy donors. This PCR relied on a set of 60 Vbeta primers and 13 Jbeta primers. Repertoires were generated with immunoSEQ multiplex PCR, while TCRdb's copy carries only in-frame clones and drops some. This sample has under 200,000 clones, with over 75% found just once. The V gene's germline CDR1 is MGHRA and CDR2 YSYEKL. This CDR3 contains 19 residues. Deletions cut 1 base from V and 0 bases from J, with 19 bases between. This TCR was sampled from a man in his forties in good health and CMV-seronegative. Specimen: PBMCs. The chain uses TRBV4-1 and TRBJ1-5; possibly TRBD1 for D (6 bases). The chain's CDR3 is CASSQVAQGRGYSNQPQHF. CDR3 DNA sequence: TGCGCCAGCAGCCAAGTGGCTCAGGGGAGGGGATATAGCAATCAGCCCCAGCATTTT.